Following are 5 T cell receptor beta chains from one sample sequenced in a study of Graves' ophthalmopathy and Graves' hyperthyroidism. For repertoire sequencing, the TCR beta CDR3 regions were amplified from RNA transcripts. First-round RT-PCR relied on HTBI primers, and a second-round multiplex PCR came next. TCRdb independently ran MiXCR on the multiplex PCR reads; one entry per CDR3 protein. The data hold approximately 160,000 distinct CDR3 sequences, with 30% to 45% observed a single time. Sequenced sample: peripheral blood. The source is a woman between 40 and 55 years old with Graves' ophthalmopathy.

The table lists this clonotype with many counts. The CDR3 nucleotides are TGTGCCAGCAGTGAACGCCTAGCGAGGAACACCGGGGAGCTGTTTTTT. It encodes CASSERLARNTGELFF. The chain combines TRBV6-1 with TRBJ2-2; D perhaps matches TRBD2 (6 bases). The germline V gene encodes CDR1 MNHNS and CDR2 SASEGT. CDR3 length: 16 amino acids. V gave up 2 bases and J gave up 1 base, with 11 bases separating them.

This clonotype was recorded many times. The chain uses TRBV12-3 or TRBV12-4 and TRBJ1-1; D may be TRBD1 (5 bases). V lost 5 bases and J 4 bases, leaving 5 bases between the germline ends. The CDR3 covers 11 residues. The CDR3 bases are TGTGCCAGCAGTAGGGGCACTGAAGCTTTCTTT. Translated: CASSRGTEAFF.

The chain uses TRBV6-1 and TRBJ2-7; maybe TRBD1 (5 bases). The CDR3 spans 13 residues. Trimming took 1 base from V and 6 from J, leaving 10 bases between them. Per the germline V gene, CDR1 is MNHNS and CDR2 is SASEGT. CDR3 region: CASSEVNRSEQYF. CDR3 sequence (DNA): TGTGCCAGCAGTGAAGTTAACAGGAGCGAGCAGTACTTC.

This clonotype was counted at least ten times. The chain combines TRBV6-1 with TRBJ1-1; D might be TRBD1 (6 bases). Germline-derived CDR1 and CDR2 are MNHNS and SASEGT. This CDR3 contains 13 residues. The germline V and J ends were trimmed by 6 bases and 4 bases, with 12 bases remaining between them. The CDR3 region has the DNA TGTGCCAGCAGGGAGGGGGGGGGCACTGAAGCTTTCTTT. Its protein is CASREGGGTEAFF.

The V and J genes are TRBV5-1 and TRBJ2-7; D uncertain. Between the trimmed V and J ends, which lost 0 bases and 2 bases, there was a span of 9 bases. The CDR3 sequence is 14 residues long. CDR1 and CDR2 from the germline V gene are SGHRS and YFSETQ. CDR3: CASSLATEAYEQYF. CDR3 bases: TGCGCCAGCAGCTTGGCTACGGAAGCCTACGAGCAGTACTTC. Using reference TRBV5-1 and TRBJ2-7 for the parts outside the CDR3, the full variable domain is KAGVTQTPRYLIKTRGQQVTLSCSPISGHRSVSWYQQTPGQGLQFLFEYFSETQRNKGNFPGRFSGRQFSNSRSEMNVSTLELGDSALYLCASSLATEAYEQYFGPGTRLTVT.